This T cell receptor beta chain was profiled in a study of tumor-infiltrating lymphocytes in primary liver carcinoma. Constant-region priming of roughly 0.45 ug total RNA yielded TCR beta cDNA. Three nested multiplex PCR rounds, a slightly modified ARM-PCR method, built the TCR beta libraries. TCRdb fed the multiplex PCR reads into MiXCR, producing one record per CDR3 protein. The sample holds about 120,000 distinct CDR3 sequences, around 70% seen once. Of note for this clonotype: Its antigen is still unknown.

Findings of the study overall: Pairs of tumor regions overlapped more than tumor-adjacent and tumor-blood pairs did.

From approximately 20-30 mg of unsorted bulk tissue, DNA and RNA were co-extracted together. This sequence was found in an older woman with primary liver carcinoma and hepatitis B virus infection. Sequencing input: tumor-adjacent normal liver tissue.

DNA of the CDR3: TGTGCTATCAGAGTCGCCTCTAGCGGACCCCAGGGGACCCAGTACTTC. This encodes CAIRVASSGPQGTQYF. This chain connects TRBV28 to TRBJ2-5, with 7 bases identical to TRBD2. CDR1 MDHEN and CDR2 SYDVKM come from the germline V gene. This CDR3 comprises 16 residues.